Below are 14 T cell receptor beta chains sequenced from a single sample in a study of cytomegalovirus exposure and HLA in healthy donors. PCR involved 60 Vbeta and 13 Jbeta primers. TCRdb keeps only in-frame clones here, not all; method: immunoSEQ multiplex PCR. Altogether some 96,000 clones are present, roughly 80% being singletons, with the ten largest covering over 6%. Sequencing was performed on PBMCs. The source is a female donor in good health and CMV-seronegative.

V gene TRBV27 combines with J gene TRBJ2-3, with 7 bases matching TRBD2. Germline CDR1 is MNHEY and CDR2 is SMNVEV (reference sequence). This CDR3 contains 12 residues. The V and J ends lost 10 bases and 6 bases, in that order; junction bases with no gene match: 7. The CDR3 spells CATRLAYDTQYF. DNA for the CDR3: TGTGCCACCCGACTAGCCTACGATACGCAGTATTTT.

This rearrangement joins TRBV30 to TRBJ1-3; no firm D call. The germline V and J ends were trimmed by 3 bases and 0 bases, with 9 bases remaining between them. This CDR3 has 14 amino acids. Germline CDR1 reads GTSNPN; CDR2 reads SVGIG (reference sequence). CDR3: CAWSLLSSGNTIYF. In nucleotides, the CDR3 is TGTGCCTGGAGCCTACTGAGCTCTGGAAACACCATATATTTT.

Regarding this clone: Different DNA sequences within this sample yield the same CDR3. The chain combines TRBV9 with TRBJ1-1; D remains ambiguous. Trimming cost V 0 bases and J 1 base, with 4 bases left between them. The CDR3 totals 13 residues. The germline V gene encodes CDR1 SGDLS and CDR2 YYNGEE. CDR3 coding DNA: TGTGCCAGCAGCGTAGGGGCGAACACTGAAGCTTTCTTT. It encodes CASSVGANTEAFF.

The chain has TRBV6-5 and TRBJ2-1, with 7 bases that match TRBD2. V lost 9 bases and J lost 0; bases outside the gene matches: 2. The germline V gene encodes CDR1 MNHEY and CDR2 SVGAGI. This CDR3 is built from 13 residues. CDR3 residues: CASGGSSYNEQFF. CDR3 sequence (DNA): TGTGCCAGTGGCGGGAGCTCCTACAATGAGCAGTTCTTC.

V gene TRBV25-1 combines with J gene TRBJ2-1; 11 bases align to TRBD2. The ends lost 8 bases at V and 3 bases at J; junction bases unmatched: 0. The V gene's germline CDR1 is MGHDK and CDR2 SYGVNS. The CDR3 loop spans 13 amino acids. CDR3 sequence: CASGLAGYNEQFF. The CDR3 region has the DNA TGTGCCAGCGGACTAGCGGGCTACAATGAGCAGTTCTTC.

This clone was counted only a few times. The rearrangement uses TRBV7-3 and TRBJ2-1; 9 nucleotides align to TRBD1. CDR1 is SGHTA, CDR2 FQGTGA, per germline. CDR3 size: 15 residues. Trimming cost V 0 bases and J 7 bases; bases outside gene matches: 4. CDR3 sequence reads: CASSLTGQGRNEQFF. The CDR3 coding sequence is TGTGCCAGCAGCTTAACGGGACAGGGTAGAAATGAGCAGTTCTTC. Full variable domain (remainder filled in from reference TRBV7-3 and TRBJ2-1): GAGVSQTPSNKVTEKGKYVELRCDPISGHTALYWYRQSLGQGPEFLIYFQGTGAADDSGLPNDRFFAVRPEGSVSTLKIQRTERGDSAVYLCASSLTGQGRNEQFFGPGTRLTVL.

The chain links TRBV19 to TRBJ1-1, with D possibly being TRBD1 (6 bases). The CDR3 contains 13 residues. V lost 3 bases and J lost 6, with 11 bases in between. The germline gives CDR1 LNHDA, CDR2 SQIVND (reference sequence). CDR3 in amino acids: CASSITGKSEAFF. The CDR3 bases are TGTGCCAGTAGTATCACAGGGAAATCTGAAGCTTTCTTT.

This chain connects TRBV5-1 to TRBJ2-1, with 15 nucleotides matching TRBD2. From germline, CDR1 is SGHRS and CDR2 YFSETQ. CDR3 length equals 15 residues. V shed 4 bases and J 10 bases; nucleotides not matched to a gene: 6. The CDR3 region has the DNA TGCGCCAGCAGCGGGCGGGGACTAGCGGGAGGAGAGCAGTTCTTC. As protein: CASSGRGLAGGEQFF.

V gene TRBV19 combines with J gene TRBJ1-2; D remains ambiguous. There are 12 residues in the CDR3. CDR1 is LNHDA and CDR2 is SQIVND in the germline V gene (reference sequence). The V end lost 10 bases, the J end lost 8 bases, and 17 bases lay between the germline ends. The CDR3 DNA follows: TGTGCCATACTAACGGACGGGAGAGGCTACACCTTC. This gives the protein CAILTDGRGYTF.

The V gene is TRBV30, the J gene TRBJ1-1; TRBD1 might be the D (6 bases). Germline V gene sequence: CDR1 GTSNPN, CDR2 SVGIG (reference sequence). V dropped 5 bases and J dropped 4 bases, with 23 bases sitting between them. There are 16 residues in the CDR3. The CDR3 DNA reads TGTGCCTGGTACCCCGGGACAATCGGTTATGGCACTGAAGCTTTCTTT. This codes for CAWYPGTIGYGTEAFF.

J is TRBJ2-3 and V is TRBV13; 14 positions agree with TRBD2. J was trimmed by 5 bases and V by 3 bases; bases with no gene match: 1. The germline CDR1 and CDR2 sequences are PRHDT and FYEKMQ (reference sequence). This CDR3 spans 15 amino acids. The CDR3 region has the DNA TGTGCCAGCAGCTTGGGACTAGCGGGAGAAGATACGCAGTATTTT. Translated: CASSLGLAGEDTQYF.

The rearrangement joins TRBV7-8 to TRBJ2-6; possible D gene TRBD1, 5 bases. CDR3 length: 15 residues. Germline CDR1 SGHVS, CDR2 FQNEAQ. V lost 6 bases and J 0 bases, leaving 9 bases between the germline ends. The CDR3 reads CASRDRNSGANVLTF. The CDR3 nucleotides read TGTGCCAGCAGAGACAGAAACTCTGGGGCCAACGTCCTGACTTTC. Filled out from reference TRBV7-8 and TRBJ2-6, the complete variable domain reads GAGVSQSPRYKVAKRGQDVALRCDPISGHVSLFWYQQALGQGPEFLTYFQNEAQLDKSGLPSDRFFAERPEGSVSTLKIQRTQQEDSAVYLCASRDRNSGANVLTFGAGSRLTVL.

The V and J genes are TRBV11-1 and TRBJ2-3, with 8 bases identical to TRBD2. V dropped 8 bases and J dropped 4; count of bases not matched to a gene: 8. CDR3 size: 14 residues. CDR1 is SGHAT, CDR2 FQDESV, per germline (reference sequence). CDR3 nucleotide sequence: TGTGCCAGCGGAGCGGGAGTCGGGGCAGATACGCAGTATTTT. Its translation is CASGAGVGADTQYF.

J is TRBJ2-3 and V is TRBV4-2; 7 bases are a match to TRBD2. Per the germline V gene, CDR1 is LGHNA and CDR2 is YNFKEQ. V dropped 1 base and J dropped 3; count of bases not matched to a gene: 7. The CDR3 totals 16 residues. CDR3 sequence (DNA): TGTGCCAGCAGCCAAGGGACTAGTGTCGAGACAGATACGCAGTATTTT. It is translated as CASSQGTSVETDTQYF.